This T cell receptor beta chain derives from a study of blood T cell repertoires in COVID-19. Across the study: COVID-19 samples collected from the United States, Italy and Spain covered acute and convalescent phases. In each case, the material was cDNA or gDNA derived from T cells, B-cell-depleted T cells, or PBMCs.

V shed 2 bases and J shed 2 bases, with 9 bases lying between them. This CDR3 region has 14 residues. From germline, CDR1 is MNHEY and CDR2 SVGAGI. Source study methods: It was from reference gene primer amplification that nucleated cell counts were estimated. The assay was immunoSEQ multiplex PCR, and TCRdb's table has in-frame clones only and misses some. D and trimming were read from the DNA, whereas the V and J calls and clone size are those reported in that table. Among fewer than 200,000 clones listed, around 80% were seen once. The sample was peripheral blood. The receptor was derived from a woman in her 70s who had recovered from COVID-19. V and J are TRBV6-5 and TRBJ1-2; perhaps TRBD1 as D (5 bases). The CDR3 is CASSYTRGNYGYTF. As DNA, the CDR3 is TGTGCCAGCAGTTACACCCGGGGGAACTATGGCTACACCTTC.